Following are 10 T cell receptor beta chains from one sample sequenced in a study of CD8 T cells in Susac syndrome (dated by TCRdb to between 2017 and 2020). Library prep was done by the immunoSEQ multiplex PCR assay. RNA was extracted using the RNeasy kit, and about 0.45 to 1 microgram was reverse transcribed with random hexamers. Clones were called with MiXCR by TCRdb after fastp trimmed the public reads at Q25, and only in-frame beta chains were retained. Rows with one shared CDR3 protein collapse into an entry with the most common genes and DNA. Here the sample has 150,000 to 200,000 distinct CDR3 sequences; less than 95% occur a single time. The leading ten clones occupy 0.1% of the sample. The sample taken for sequencing was CD4+ T cells from PBMCs. The receptors come from a human donor in good health.

The gene calls are TRBV15 and TRBJ1-1; the D gene is possibly TRBD1 (5 bases). Trimming took 3 bases from V and 1 from J, leaving 9 bases between them. Germline lookup yields CDR1 LNHNV and CDR2 YYDKDF (reference sequence). The CDR3 has 14 residues. CDR3 amino acids: CATSRTAQNTEAFF. The CDR3, as DNA: TGTGCCACCAGCAGGACAGCCCAGAACACTGAAGCTTTCTTT.

The genes are TRBV29-1 and TRBJ2-7; D is perhaps TRBD1 (6 bases). V dropped 3 bases and J dropped 7 bases, with 16 bases sitting between them. CDR1 is SQVTM, CDR2 ANQGSEA, per germline. This CDR3 is 13 amino acids long. The DNA for the CDR3 is TGCAGCGTTGAGGGGACAAGGACGGAGGAGCAGTACTTC. Its translation is CSVEGTRTEEQYF.

V usage is TRBV28 and J usage is TRBJ2-5; D is perhaps TRBD2 (5 bases). V was shortened by 2 bases and J by 4 bases, with 11 bases between the two germline ends. The CDR3 spans 14 residues. Germline CDR1 is MDHEN and CDR2 is SYDVKM. CDR3 loop: CASSLAEGGETQYF. The CDR3 DNA follows: TGTGCCAGCAGTTTAGCAGAGGGCGGAGAGACCCAGTACTTC.

This clonotype was detected only once. The chain uses TRBV29-1 and TRBJ2-7, with 7 bases that match TRBD2. J lost 0 bases, V lost 4 bases, and 9 bases had no gene match. Germline assignment: CDR1 SQVTM and CDR2 ANQGSEA. The length of the CDR3 is 15 residues. CDR3 nucleotides: TGCAGCGTTGGTACAATCGGGAGGAGCTCCTACGAGCAGTACTTC. Translated, it gives CSVGTIGRSSYEQYF.

The CDR3 spells CSARYSGASYEQYF. In nucleotides, the CDR3 is TGCAGTGCTAGATACAGCGGGGCATCCTACGAGCAGTACTTC. The chain has TRBV20-1 and TRBJ2-7; 7 bases align to TRBD2. The length of the CDR3 is 14 residues. Germline CDR1 is DFQATT and CDR2 is SNEGSKA (reference sequence). Trimming removed 2 bases from V and 1 base from J; junction bases left unmatched: 5.

In DNA, the CDR3 is TGTGCCAGCAGTCCCCGATCGGGTCGTTACAATGAGCAGTTCTTC. Amino acid sequence: CASSPRSGRYNEQFF. The genes are TRBV6-2 or TRBV6-3 and TRBJ2-1; D remains ambiguous. V lost 5 bases and J 4 bases, leaving 15 bases between the germline ends. CDR1 and CDR2 from the germline V gene are MNHEY and SVGEGT. The CDR3 contains 15 residues.

The table lists this clonotype with a count of one. The rearrangement uses TRBV20-1 and TRBJ2-3, with 9 bases matching TRBD2. Germline values: CDR1 DFQATT, CDR2 SNEGSKA (reference sequence). This CDR3 is 14 amino acids long. The J segment lost 3 bases and the V segment lost 4 bases, leaving 5 bases of the junction unmatched. CDR3 protein: CSATALAGTDTQYF. DNA for the CDR3: TGCAGTGCTACGGCACTAGCGGGTACAGATACGCAGTATTTT.

The genes are TRBV25-1 and TRBJ1-5; D possibly corresponds to TRBD1 (5 bases). Trimming cost V 2 bases and J 6 bases, with 11 bases left between them. This CDR3 has 14 residues. Germline CDR1 MGHDK, CDR2 SYGVNS. The CDR3 reads CASSEQGEGQPQHF. The CDR3 DNA is TGTGCCAGCAGTGAACAAGGGGAGGGTCAGCCCCAGCATTTT.

The V call is TRBV15, the J call TRBJ1-1, with D perhaps TRBD1 (6 bases). The ends were cut back, 0 bases at V and 1 base at J, with 12 bases in the middle. The V gene's germline CDR1 is LNHNV and CDR2 YYDKDF (reference sequence). The CDR3 is 16 amino acids. DNA for the CDR3: TGTGCCACCAGCAGAGACGGACAGTATGAGAACACTGAAGCTTTCTTT. It specifies CATSRDGQYENTEAFF. Full variable domain (outside the CDR3, taken from reference TRBV15 and TRBJ1-1): DAMVIQNPRYQVTQFGKPVTLSCSQTLNHNVMYWYQQKSSQAPKLLFHYYDKDFNNEADTPDNFQSRRPNTSFCFLDIRSPGLGDTAMYLCATSRDGQYENTEAFFGQGTRLTVV.

The chain is built from TRBV3-1 and TRBJ2-7; D is ambiguous. Trimming stripped 2 bases from V and 4 bases from J, with 21 bases between. Germline CDR1 LGHDT, CDR2 YNNKEL (reference sequence). CDR3 size: 17 residues. For the CDR3, the DNA is TGTGCCAGCAGCCAAAGGGCAATGGGCCACCGCGATTACGAGCAGTACTTC. Protein: CASSQRAMGHRDYEQYF.